This T cell receptor beta chain was sequenced in a study of HIV-infected patients and healthy controls. Study results and limitations: HIV-infected patients shared fewer CDR3 sequences between individuals than healthy controls. CMV-associated CDR3s mostly grew nonsignificantly during therapy, while HIV-associated CDR3s declined significantly.

No cell fractionation was done, so the repertoire covers all unsorted peripheral blood T cells. By frequency in the sample, this clonotype is medium-sized. The antigen remains undetermined. A junction boundary mismatches the germline segment, possibly from a read error. Germline V gives CDR1 WSHSY, CDR2 SAAADI. There are 17 residues in the CDR3. Alpha and beta constant-region primers primed reverse transcription of around 500 ng RNA. Separate chain-specific third strand synthesis with multiplexing indices produced the alpha and beta libraries. An approximately 25-cycle PCR with P5s and P7 primers followed a short adapter-adding first PCR. TCRdb re-called the 5' RACE reads with MiXCR, one entry per CDR3 protein. The table shows 7,000 to 9,000 distinct CDR3 sequences, with about a tenth occurring only once.

Here the sequenced sample was blood, taken before antiretroviral therapy. The sequence was collected from an adult with HIV infection. The chain employs TRBV10-2 and TRBJ1-1; 7 bases match TRBD1. CDR3 in amino acids: CASSESGGPWLNAEAFF. The DNA of the CDR3 is TGCGCCAGCAGTGAGTCAGGGGGCCCCTGGCTGAACGCTGAAGCTTTCTTT.